This T cell receptor beta chain is drawn from a study of regulatory T cells in long-lasting Graves disease. Study-wide results and limits: Persistent disease was associated with favored TRBV28 usage and with favored use of TRBJ1-2 and TRBJ2-5.

This clonotype was recorded at least ten times. Its cognate antigen is unknown. As to time point: persistent/refractory GD, antithyroid drugs over 5 years with positive TRAb. RNA extracted from PBMCs served as the sequencing template. V trimming: 6 bases; J trimming: 4 bases; junction bases outside the gene matches: 7. CDR1 is SNHLY and CDR2 is FYNNEI in the germline V gene. There are 14 residues in the CDR3. Both iRepertoire HTBI primers and Arm-PCR of CDR3 regions were used to build the TCR beta libraries. TCRdb analysed the multiplex PCR reads with MiXCR anew, one entry per CDR3 protein. The table records approximately 400,000 distinct CDR3 sequences, less than 25% of them present only once.

The sequence came from a female donor with Graves disease. The chain uses TRBV2 and TRBJ2-5, with 8 bases aligning to TRBD2. Sequenced here: peripheral blood mononuclear cells (PBMCs), sampled when the disease was refractory, from a patient treated with antithyroid drugs. In nucleotides, the CDR3 is TGTGCCAGCAGGAACAGGGCGGGAGGAGAGACCCAGTACTTC. This translates into CASRNRAGGETQYF.